This T cell receptor (beta chain) emerged from a study of patients and donors after allogeneic stem cell transplantation (TCRdb year 2020). Taken from cysteine to phenylalanine, the CDR3 has 16 residues. Kept here is only the CDR3 DNA, which spans 48 bases and is read in frame from base 1. V is pared back by 5 bases and J by 4 bases, with 19 bases lying between the germline termini. Sequences KGHDR (CDR1) and SFDVKD (CDR2) are obtained from the germline V gene. Regarding this clonotype: Its specific antigen is unknown. No clone much larger than this one lies a single base away; base qualities are absent.

Library generation was performed with RT-PCR. The sequencer was a NextSeq 550. Using fastp trimming at Q25 and MiXCR clonotype assembly, TCRdb reanalyzed the public sequencing data and kept in-frame beta chains. Rows with one shared CDR3 protein collapse into an entry with the most common genes and DNA. The sample table holds approximately 140,000 distinct CDR3 sequences, of which about 36% were seen once. The top ten hold about 50% of the sample. Specimen: blood, either unsorted or a sorted T cell fraction (not recorded which). Recombination joined TRBV24-1 with TRBJ1-2, with no reliable assignment of the D segment. The clonotype was recovered from a human donor who was either an allogeneic HSCT recipient or a stem cell or donor lymphocyte infusion donor (not recorded which). It is not recorded whose cells these are; they may come from a transplant donor. The DNA sequence is given as TGTGCCACCAGTGCCCCCTCCCTGGACGGCCCCTATGGCTACACCTTC. The translation is CATSAPSLDGPYGYTF.